This T cell receptor beta chain comes out of a study of CXCR3-negative and CXCR3-positive naive CD8 T cells. The study's findings and limits: Compared with CXCR3-negative naive cells, CXCR3-positive naive cells showed more hydrophobic TRB CDR3s.

On this clonotype: Its matching antigen is unknown.

UMI-tagged TRB cDNA libraries were built via 5' RACE. TCRdb processed the 5' RACE reads again and assigns one entry to each CDR3 protein, with no DNA. This table holds more than 80,000 distinct CDR3 sequences. The sample was naive CXCR3+ CD8+ T cells from blood. Subset defined: CD45RO-CCR7+CD27+CD95- naive CD8+ T cells expressing CXCR3 (TNR3+). This TCR derives from a human donor in good health. Some clones in this sample may be carry-over from other donors' samples.

CDR3 amino acids: CATSDQDSNTGELFF. The chain uses TRBV24-1 and TRBJ2-2; TCRdb's D gene call, TRBD2, goes unchecked for lack of DNA. Germline V gene sequence: CDR1 KGHDR, CDR2 SFDVKD. This CDR3 is built from 15 residues.